The 31 T cell receptor beta chains below were found in one sample sequenced in a study of T cell changes during pregnancy in multiple sclerosis. Using immunoSEQ multiplex PCR, the repertoire was profiled, and TCRdb retains in-frame clones only, with some absent. Among 70,000 to 90,000 clones listed, approximately 92% were seen once. The sequenced sample was peripheral blood, obtained in the second trimester of pregnancy. Every receptor here comes from a female donor in good health, enrolled as a control in a pregnancy study.

This sequence joins TRBV2 and TRBJ1-2, with D uncertain. This CDR3 comprises 15 residues. V lost 1 base to trimming and J lost 2 bases, with 11 bases between them. Per germline, CDR1 SNHLY and CDR2 FYNNEI. CDR3: CASSEGIGVNYGYTF. CDR3 nucleotide sequence: TGTGCCAGCAGTGAAGGGATAGGAGTGAACTATGGCTACACCTTC.

This clone occurred once. The chain combines TRBV4-2 with TRBJ1-5; weak D call: TRBD1 (5 bases). The ends were cut back, 0 bases at V and 4 bases at J, with 16 bases in the middle. CDR3 length equals 17 residues. Per the germline V gene, CDR1 is LGHNA and CDR2 is YNFKEQ. CDR3 region: CASSQDILAGPNQPQHF. CDR3 nucleotides: TGTGCCAGCAGCCAAGATATCTTGGCAGGGCCTAATCAGCCCCAGCATTTT.

CDR3 amino acids: CASSQRGRDNTYEQYF. CDR3 sequence (DNA): TGTGCCAGCAGCCAGCGTGGCCGGGACAACACCTACGAGCAGTACTTC. The genes are TRBV4-2 and TRBJ2-7; D may be TRBD1 (6 bases). Trimming removed 3 bases at V and 2 bases at J, with 17 bases between. This CDR3 is built from 16 residues. In germline, CDR1 is LGHNA, CDR2 YNFKEQ.

This chain connects TRBV27 to TRBJ2-7, with 8 bases aligning to TRBD2. The CDR3 runs 16 residues. Unmatched junction bases numbered 10, after V lost 0 bases and J lost 6 bases. Germline lookup yields CDR1 MNHEY and CDR2 SMNVEV (reference sequence). For the CDR3, the DNA is TGTGCCAGCAGTTTATCCCCGGGACTAGGATCGGCCGAGCAGTACTTC. It codes for CASSLSPGLGSAEQYF.

This chain joins TRBV10-3 and TRBJ1-4; D may be TRBD1 (6 bases). V was shortened by 11 bases and J by 3 bases, with 13 bases between the two germline ends. There are 13 residues in the CDR3. Germline V gene data show CDR1 as ENHRY and CDR2 as SYGVKD. In DNA form, the CDR3 reads TGTGCCGCCGCACAGGGCCCTAATGAAAAACTGTTTTTT. Protein sequence: CAAAQGPNEKLFF.

The chain carries TRBV9 and TRBJ2-1, with D tentatively TRBD1 (5 bases). Germline V gene lookup returns CDR1 SGDLS and CDR2 YYNGEE. This CDR3 is 17 amino acids long. V was shortened by 0 bases and J by 2 bases, with 15 bases between the two germline ends. The CDR3: CASSVEPGLNPYNEQFF. The CDR3 DNA reads as TGTGCCAGCAGCGTAGAGCCAGGGCTGAATCCCTACAATGAGCAGTTCTTC.

In its sample, this clone was seen once. This chain links TRBV5-1 with TRBJ1-4, with a possible D match to TRBD1 (6 bases). The CDR3 length is 16 residues. Germline V gives CDR1 SGHRS, CDR2 YFSETQ. Trimming stripped 4 bases from V and 0 bases from J, with 13 bases between. CDR3 coding DNA: TGCGCCAGCAGCCCCACCGGGACACCAACTAATGAAAAACTGTTTTTT. The encoded protein is CASSPTGTPTNEKLFF.

On this clone itself: Other DNA sequences in the sample encode the same CDR3. The chain joins TRBV30 to TRBJ2-7; no definite D call. The CDR3 is 14 residues long. The V and J ends lost 1 base and 0 bases respectively, with 10 bases between them. CDR1 GTSNPN and CDR2 SVGIG come from the germline V gene (reference sequence). As DNA, the CDR3 is TGTGCCTGGAGTGGAGGTGGTAGCTCCTACGAGCAGTACTTC. Translation: CAWSGGGSSYEQYF.

This chain links TRBV7-2 with TRBJ2-1, with D perhaps matching TRBD1 (7 bases). CDR1 and CDR2 (germline): SGHTA, FQGNSA. The CDR3 length is 15 residues. The ends were cut back, 5 bases at V and 7 bases at J, with 18 bases in the middle. CDR3 DNA sequence: TGTGCCAGCAGCCCCATGGTGGAGGGGGCAAATGAGCAGTTCTTC. This translates into CASSPMVEGANEQFF.

The chain is built from TRBV6-6 and TRBJ1-2; D unclear. V gave up 8 bases and J gave up 6 bases, with 16 bases separating them. The CDR3 is 13 amino acids. CDR1 and CDR2 from the germline V gene are MNHNY and SVGAGI (reference sequence). The CDR3 sequence: CASSLGGADGYTF. The CDR3 region has the DNA TGTGCCAGCTCGCTGGGAGGTGCGGATGGCTACACCTTC.

The J gene is TRBJ2-1, the V gene TRBV19, with 7 bases identical to TRBD1. CDR1 is LNHDA, CDR2 SQIVND, per germline (reference sequence). CDR3 length: 11 residues. The J segment lost 14 bases and the V segment lost 1 base, leaving 2 bases of the junction unmatched. DNA of the CDR3: TGTGCCAGTAGTATAGGTGACAGGGAGTTCTTC. Amino acid sequence: CASSIGDREFF.

This sequence joins TRBV7-9 and TRBJ1-5; TRBD1 matches at 7 bases. The V gene end was trimmed by 5 bases and the J gene end by 6 bases; junction bases not matched to a gene: 4. The CDR3 totals 13 residues. Germline V gene lookup returns CDR1 SEHNR and CDR2 FQNEAQ (reference sequence). CDR3 sequence: CASSRQGGQPQHF. The DNA of the CDR3 is TGTGCCAGCAGCCGACAGGGTGGTCAGCCCCAGCATTTT.

The chain uses TRBV9 and TRBJ1-1, with D hard to call. CDR1 and CDR2 from the germline V gene are SGDLS and YYNGEE. The CDR3 sequence is 14 residues long. The V gene lost 0 bases and the J gene lost 0 bases, with 6 bases spanning the gap. Written as DNA, the CDR3 is TGTGCCAGCAGCGTAGGTACAGTGAACACTGAAGCTTTCTTT. This sequence encodes CASSVGTVNTEAFF.

J is TRBJ1-2 and V is TRBV7-6, with 12 bases aligning to TRBD1. The CDR3 length is 17 residues. With 2 bases clipped from V and 1 base from J, the junction kept 5 bases outside the gene matches. In germline, CDR1 is SGHVS, CDR2 FNYEAQ. The CDR3 loop reads CASSLRDRGLYNYGYTF. The CDR3 nucleotides are TGTGCCAGCAGCTTAAGGGACAGGGGGCTCTATAACTATGGCTACACCTTC.

The chain links TRBV25-1 to TRBJ1-1; the match to TRBD1 covers 9 bases. There are 14 residues in the CDR3. Looked up from germline, CDR1 is MGHDK and CDR2 is SYGVNS. Trimming removed 6 bases from V and 10 bases from J; junction bases left unmatched: 12. The CDR3 is CASRDTGGEYSAFF. CDR3 nucleotides: TGTGCCAGCAGGGACACAGGGGGCGAGTATTCAGCTTTCTTT.

The table lists this clone with a count of one. The V call is TRBV18, the J call TRBJ2-1; D perhaps matches TRBD1 (6 bases). Trimming took 6 bases from V and 3 from J, leaving 18 bases between them. The germline CDR1 and CDR2 sequences are KGHSH and LQKENI. The CDR3 runs to 16 residues. CDR3 sequence: CASSPSNRDDYNEQFF. CDR3 bases: TGTGCCAGCTCCCCCAGTAACAGGGATGACTACAATGAGCAGTTCTTC.

The V gene is TRBV5-5, the J gene TRBJ1-1; 10 bases agree with TRBD1. This CDR3 contains 15 residues. Germline CDR1 is SGHKS and CDR2 is YYEKEE (reference sequence). The V segment lost 4 bases and the J segment 4 bases; nucleotides outside the gene matches: 7. The CDR3 DNA is TGTGCCAGCAGCAAACCGGGACAGGGGTCCACTGAAGCTTTCTTT. This encodes CASSKPGQGSTEAFF.

The genes are TRBV6-5 and TRBJ1-1; D remains ambiguous. Per germline, CDR1 MNHEY and CDR2 SVGAGI. The CDR3 spans 13 residues. With 2 bases removed from V and 6 bases from J, the gap between germline ends came to 10 bases. CDR3 sequence (DNA): TGTGCCAGCAGTTACGCGCTAGCGGCTGAAGCTTTCTTT. Translating it yields CASSYALAAEAFF.

V is TRBV7-2 and J is TRBJ2-5; TRBD2 might be the D (6 bases). Germline CDR1 and CDR2: SGHTA and FQGNSA. V lost 3 bases, J lost 2 bases, and 10 bases lay in between. This CDR3 contains 14 residues. The CDR3 sequence is CASSLGREQETQYF. In DNA form, the CDR3 reads TGTGCCAGCAGCTTGGGCCGGGAGCAAGAGACCCAGTACTTC.

J is TRBJ1-1 and V is TRBV6-5; no clear D. Trimming took off 10 bases at V and 1 base at J, with 16 bases between the two ends. Germline V CDR1 and CDR2: MNHEY, SVGAGI. The CDR3 is made up of 14 amino acids. The CDR3 bases are TGTGCCACATCCCTATACAGACGGAACACTGAAGCTTTCTTT. As protein: CATSLYRRNTEAFF.

This CDR3 reads CASSTSGVGANVLTF. The CDR3 DNA is TGTGCCAGCAGCACCTCAGGGGTAGGGGCCAACGTCCTGACTTTC. The genes are TRBV4-2 and TRBJ2-6, with D perhaps TRBD1 (6 bases). V was pared by 5 bases and J by 4 bases, with 12 bases between. The CDR3 is made up of 15 amino acids. Germline V CDR1 and CDR2: LGHNA, YNFKEQ.

The chain uses TRBV6-1 and TRBJ1-4, with D tentatively TRBD1 (6 bases). Trimming took 3 bases from V and 7 from J, leaving 9 bases between them. There are 13 residues in the CDR3. Germline CDR1 is MNHNS and CDR2 is SASEGT. CDR3 nucleotides: TGTGCCAGCAGTGAGCACAGGGCTGAAAAACTGTTTTTT. This gives the protein CASSEHRAEKLFF.

The chain carries TRBV6-1 and TRBJ1-2; 9 bases match TRBD1. Germline CDR1 and CDR2: MNHNS and SASEGT. This CDR3 is built from 15 residues. The J segment lost 8 bases and the V segment lost 6 bases, leaving 13 bases of the junction unmatched. CDR3 loop: CASRSGTGLNLGYTF. Here the CDR3 DNA reads TGTGCCAGCAGGAGCGGGACAGGGTTGAATTTGGGCTACACCTTC.

The V call is TRBV14, the J call TRBJ2-5, with a possible D match to TRBD2 (5 bases). From germline, CDR1 is SGHDN and CDR2 FVKESK. V lost 3 bases and J 4 bases, leaving 12 bases between the germline ends. There are 14 residues in the CDR3. CDR3 coding DNA: TGTGCCAGCAGCCACTCGGGGTGGCGAGAGACCCAGTACTTC. It specifies CASSHSGWRETQYF.

This clone was seen just once. The V gene is TRBV29-1, the J gene TRBJ1-1, with 8 bases fitting TRBD1. V shed 0 bases and J 11 bases; nucleotides not matched to a gene: 5. CDR3 size: 12 residues. CDR1 SQVTM and CDR2 ANQGSEA come from the germline V gene. The CDR3 DNA reads TGCAGCGTTGAAGATCCAGGGGGCTACGCTTTCTTT. Translation: CSVEDPGGYAFF.

This clone was observed once. The chain carries TRBV27 and TRBJ1-5, with TRBD1 identical over 8 bases. The CDR3 totals 16 residues. The V segment lost 6 bases and the J segment 0 bases; nucleotides outside the gene matches: 7. Germline V gene lookup returns CDR1 MNHEY and CDR2 SMNVEV (reference sequence). The CDR3 DNA reads as TGTGCCAGCAGGGGACAGGCTTCTTATAGCAATCAGCCCCAGCATTTT. Translating it yields CASRGQASYSNQPQHF.

The rearrangement joins TRBV2 to TRBJ2-1; 9 nucleotides agree with TRBD2. V lost 3 bases and J lost 4; bases outside the gene matches: 4. This CDR3 is 15 amino acids long. Germline V lookup: CDR1 SNHLY, CDR2 FYNNEI. Here the CDR3 DNA reads TGTGCCAGCAGTGAGGGTAGCGGGGGTTACAATGAGCAGTTCTTC. Protein sequence: CASSEGSGGYNEQFF.

V gene TRBV30 combines with J gene TRBJ2-2; D is unclear. Trimming took 3 bases from V and 1 from J, leaving 3 bases between them. The CDR3 consists of 12 residues. CDR1 and CDR2 from the germline V gene are GTSNPN and SVGIG (reference sequence). The CDR3 here is CAWSGNTGELFF. The CDR3 DNA follows: TGTGCCTGGAGCGGGAACACCGGGGAGCTGTTTTTT.

This clone has a single count. The rearrangement joins TRBV30 to TRBJ2-2; possibly TRBD1 for D (6 bases). Germline CDR1 and CDR2: GTSNPN and SVGIG (reference sequence). V was pared by 5 bases and J by 1 base, with 11 bases between. This CDR3 is 14 amino acids long. The CDR3: CAWPGHLNTGELFF. The CDR3 DNA is TGTGCCTGGCCGGGACATTTGAACACCGGGGAGCTGTTTTTT.

The genes are TRBV9 and TRBJ1-5; a possible D gene is TRBD1 (5 bases). V was clipped by 3 bases and J by 4 bases, with 14 bases between them. This CDR3 region has 15 residues. Germline V gives CDR1 SGDLS, CDR2 YYNGEE. The CDR3 DNA sequence: TGTGCCAGCAGCGGGGAGGGGCAGGGTAATCAGCCCCAGCATTTT. Protein: CASSGEGQGNQPQHF.

This clone has a single count. The CDR3 loop is CASSTEQGSEAFF. In DNA, the CDR3 is TGTGCCAGCAGTACAGAACAGGGTTCTGAAGCTTTCTTT. V gene TRBV2 combines with J gene TRBJ1-1, with D perhaps TRBD1 (6 bases). Germline values: CDR1 SNHLY, CDR2 FYNNEI. The CDR3 spans 13 residues. V was clipped by 5 bases and J by 6 bases, with 13 bases between them.